This TCR beta chain originates from a study of blood T cell repertoires in COVID-19 (dated by TCRdb to the early 2020s). As for the study more broadly: Samples from collaborators originated in the United States, Italy and Spain and spanned both the acute and convalescent phases of COVID-19. The material from the prospective study consisted of cDNA or gDNA derived from T cells, B-cell-depleted T cells, or PBMCs. Deeply sampled blood TCRbeta repertoires from subjects exposed to, actively infected with, or recovered from COVID-19 were included in the dataset. The repertoires were released in a freely available public database intended as a resource for research on the immune response to SARS-CoV-2. Samples were obtained from the ongoing ImmuneRACE study (first 160 participants) and from roughly 1,300 subjects provided by 6 global collaborators. Nearly every sample came with metadata listing a de-identified subject ID, COVID-19 status, age in years and sex. Where available, HLA class I and class II types were taken from metadata supplied by the sample provider and were not determined by assay-based typing. Points the paper makes about the study in general: The amount of clinical and demographic metadata varied by source and participant and was provided uncurated.

Based on the germline V gene (reference sequence), the CDR1 and CDR2 sequences are LGHDT and YNNKEL. The CDR3, from cysteine to phenylalanine, totals 15 residues. Only CDR3 DNA is held: 45 bases, read in frame from base 1. Compared with germline, V lacks 3 bases and J lacks 4 bases; bases without a gene match: 4. Each collaborating institution followed its own protocols to collect whole blood in K2EDTA tubes. Collaborator samples were shipped for TCRbeta analysis as frozen whole blood, isolated PBMCs, or DNA extracted from either sample type. TCRbeta CDR3 regions were amplified from genomic DNA by means of the immunoSEQ Assay, a bias-controlled multiplex PCR. In the paper's pipeline: The number of nucleated cells in each sample was estimated from the amplification of reference gene primers within the assay. Sequence reads were collapsed and filtered to measure the absolute abundance of every unique TCRbeta CDR3 rearrangement. Productive Simpson clonality was computed per sample as the square root of Simpson's diversity index over productive rearrangements. TCRdb took over this immuneACCESS table, retaining in-frame rearrangements with V and J assigned. Such tables are incomplete; in checked studies, under half of the missing clones stem from an unresolved V gene, and the remainder is unexplained. The DNA gave D and trimming, while V, J and clone size come from that table. Here the sample has around 58,000 clones; roughly 85% occur a single time. The ten biggest clones cover roughly 18% of the sample.

Note on this clone: Its antigen target is currently unknown. No much larger clone is present one base from it, and per-base qualities are unavailable.

This clonotype was obtained from a human donor in a cohort sampled during active COVID-19. The receptor chain draws on TRBV3-1 (or the pseudogene TRBV3-2) and TRBJ2-1, with 9 bases matching TRBD2. Sequencing was carried out using peripheral blood. CDR3 reads: CASSQAGGNYNEQFF. The DNA sequence reads TGTGCCAGCAGCCAGGCGGGGGGGAATTACAATGAGCAGTTCTTC.